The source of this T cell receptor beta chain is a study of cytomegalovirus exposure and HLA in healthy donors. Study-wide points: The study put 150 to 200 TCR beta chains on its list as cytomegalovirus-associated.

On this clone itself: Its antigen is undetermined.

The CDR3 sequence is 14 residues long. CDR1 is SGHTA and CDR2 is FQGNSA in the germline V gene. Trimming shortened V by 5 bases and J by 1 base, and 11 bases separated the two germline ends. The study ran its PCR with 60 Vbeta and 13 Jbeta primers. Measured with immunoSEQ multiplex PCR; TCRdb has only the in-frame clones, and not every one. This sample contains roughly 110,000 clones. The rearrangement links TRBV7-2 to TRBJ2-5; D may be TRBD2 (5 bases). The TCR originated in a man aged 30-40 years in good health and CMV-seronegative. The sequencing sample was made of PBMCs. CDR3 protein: CASSPTSAQETQYF. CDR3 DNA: TGTGCCAGCAGCCCAACTAGTGCCCAAGAGACCCAGTACTTC.